This TCR beta chain stems from a study of blood T cell repertoires in COVID-19. TCRdb's table, derived via immunoSEQ multiplex PCR, lists solely in-frame clones and lacks some. The sample holds some 150,000 clones, just under 80% seen once. The V and J ends lost 2 bases and 2 bases, in that order; junction bases with no gene match: 15. Germline assignment: CDR1 MDHEN and CDR2 SYDVKM. This CDR3 region has 18 residues. V is TRBV28 and J is TRBJ2-7; TRBD2 matches at 7 bases. Sequencing used peripheral blood. This receptor was taken from a woman aged 80 or over with acute or convalescent COVID-19. The chain's CDR3 is CASSLSPGLGSVAYEQYF. CDR3 DNA: TGTGCCAGCAGTTTAAGCCCCGGACTAGGTTCAGTAGCCTACGAGCAGTACTTC.